This T cell receptor beta chain was obtained from a study of T cell responses to AZD1222 COVID-19 vaccine. Turning to the study itself: Timing groups of about 4 and about 12 weeks for second doses were pooled.

Broader study findings: White British people made up most donors, females outnumbered males, and clonal diversity was possibly underestimated. Researchers report vaccine-associated CD4 TCRs spanning spike, with dominance at 160-218 and 743-854.

The CDR3 runs to 15 residues. V shed 0 bases and J shed 1 base, with 10 bases lying between them. Germline CDR1 is SGDLS and CDR2 is YYNGEE. As for this clone: Antigen specificity is unknown.

Method: immunoSEQ multiplex PCR; TCRdb's copy keeps in-frame clones and lacks some. The sample contains 90,000 to 150,000 clones, approximately 83% of which appear only once. This TCR derives from an adult in good health. The chain links TRBV9 to TRBJ1-1, with D unclear. The starting material was peripheral blood, obtained on day 0 of AZD1222 vaccination. The CDR3 DNA sequence: TGTGCCAGCAGCGTAGAAGGACGGGGGAACACTGAAGCTTTCTTT. Translating gives CASSVEGRGNTEAFF.